This T cell receptor beta chain was recovered during a study of identical twins. Findings and limits, study-wide: The more abundant beta clonotypes in cord blood had fewer insertions, and memory repertoires did not show this.

The CDR3 spans 15 residues. CDR1 is SGHRS and CDR2 is YFSETQ in the germline V gene. With V trimmed by 4 bases and J by 8 bases, 5 bases remained unmatched. With template switching, a universal primer site was added, and the cDNA carried unique molecular identifiers. TCRdb reprocessed the 5' RACE reads via MiXCR and lists one record per CDR3 protein. This sample has 640,000 or so distinct CDR3 sequences, with 5.5% to 6.5% found just once. This clonotype came up a few times. Its antigen is not known. The sequenced material came from naive T cells sorted from blood. This sequence joins TRBV5-1 and TRBJ2-1, with TRBD2 matching 14 bases. This clonotype was sampled from a man between 18 and 35 years old in good health. DNA of the CDR3: TGCGCCAGCAGCACACCGGGACTAGCGGGAGATGAGCAGTTCTTC. Its translation: CASSTPGLAGDEQFF.